These 21 T cell receptor beta chains came from one sample sequenced in a study of relationships among human T cell subsets. TCR alpha and beta CDR3s were amplified from mRNA by semiquantitative ARM-PCR. Tagged nested gene-specific primers were used first, then communal superprimers amplified exponentially. TCRdb used MiXCR to reprocess the multiplex PCR reads, holding one entry per CDR3 protein. The data contain 13,000 or so distinct CDR3 sequences, roughly 62% of them seen just once; the ten biggest clones take up roughly 27%. Bead selections for CD25, CD56 and CD294 left a flow-through collected as Th1 cells. Material: CD4+ Th1 cells sorted from blood. The receptors stem from a man aged 40-50 years in good health.

By frequency in the sample, this clonotype is medium-sized. This chain uses TRBV28 with TRBJ1-1, with a possible D match to TRBD1 (5 bases). The V gene's germline CDR1 is MDHEN and CDR2 SYDVKM. The CDR3 spans 14 residues. Deletions cut 5 bases from V and 0 bases from J, with 10 bases between. The CDR3 loop is CASSIGTLNTEAFF. In nucleotides, the CDR3 is TGTGCCAGCAGTATAGGGACTCTGAACACTGAAGCTTTCTTT.

The gene calls are TRBV11-2 and TRBJ1-1, with TRBD1 matching 10 bases. Trimming cost V 11 bases and J 6 bases; bases outside gene matches: 6. The CDR3 loop spans 12 amino acids. CDR1 SGHAT and CDR2 FQNNGV come from the germline V gene. CDR3 sequence (DNA): TGTGCCGGGCGGGACAGGGGCGCTGAAGCTTTCTTT. Translation gives CAGRDRGAEAFF.

This sequence joins TRBV11-1 and TRBJ2-6, with D maybe TRBD1 (6 bases). Germline V gene lookup returns CDR1 SGHAT and CDR2 FQDESV (reference sequence). V lost 3 bases and J 0 bases, leaving 12 bases between the germline ends. This CDR3 comprises 17 residues. The DNA for the CDR3 is TGTGCCAGCAGCTTTGGGGGCCTCCGCTCTGGGGCCAACGTCCTGACTTTC. This gives the protein CASSFGGLRSGANVLTF.

The CDR3 region has the DNA TGCAGTGCTAAACCTACTGAGCTGACAGAATATAATTCACCCCTCCACTTT. Translation gives CSAKPTELTEYNSPLHF. This chain uses TRBV20-1 with TRBJ1-6, with D maybe TRBD1 (5 bases). V was shortened by 4 bases and J by 4 bases, with 20 bases between the two germline ends. The CDR3 has 17 residues. Germline loops: CDR1 DFQATT, CDR2 SNEGSKA (reference sequence).

This clonotype appeared a few times. J is TRBJ2-7 and V is TRBV29-1; no definite D call. The CDR3 has 12 amino acids. Germline V gene sequence: CDR1 SQVTM, CDR2 ANQGSEA. V was pared by 0 bases and J by 7 bases, with 10 bases between. The CDR3 nucleotides are TGCAGCGTTGAAGACCAAACGGGTGAGCAGTACTTC. Translated, it gives CSVEDQTGEQYF.

This rearrangement joins TRBV12-3 or TRBV12-4 to TRBJ2-7; D might be TRBD1 (6 bases). The CDR3 is made up of 12 amino acids. V lost 6 bases and J 5 bases, leaving 11 bases between the germline ends. CDR3 in amino acids: CASSPQGNEQYF. The CDR3 DNA is TGTGCCAGCAGCCCACAGGGCAACGAGCAGTACTTC.

CDR3 protein: CASSSGQPQHF. CDR3 DNA: TGTGCCAGCAGTTCTGGTCAGCCCCAGCATTTT. The genes are TRBV28 and TRBJ1-5; unclear D gene. Germline CDR1 and CDR2: MDHEN and SYDVKM. V lost 4 bases, J lost 6 bases, and 4 bases lay in between. The CDR3 length is 11 residues.

In regard to this clonotype: A junction boundary mismatches the germline segment, possibly from a read error. The chain uses TRBV28 and TRBJ2-4, with 8 bases identical to TRBD1. The CDR3 is 14 amino acids. The germline CDR1 and CDR2 sequences are MDHEN and SYDVKM. The CDR3 protein is CASKETGAKDIQYF. The CDR3 coding sequence is TGTGCCAGCAAGGAGACAGGGGCCAAAGACATTCAGTACTTC.

The chain couples TRBV5-1 to TRBJ2-5, with D possibly TRBD1 on 7 matching bases. Deletions cut 4 bases from V and 7 bases from J, with 14 bases between. This CDR3 has 13 amino acids. CDR1 is SGHRS, CDR2 YFSETQ, per germline. Here the CDR3 reads CASSAGQKGTQYF. Written as DNA, the CDR3 is TGCGCCAGCAGCGCGGGACAGAAGGGGACCCAGTACTTC. Using reference TRBV5-1 and TRBJ2-5 for the parts outside the CDR3, the full variable domain is KAGVTQTPRYLIKTRGQQVTLSCSPISGHRSVSWYQQTPGQGLQFLFEYFSETQRNKGNFPGRFSGRQFSNSRSEMNVSTLELGDSALYLCASSAGQKGTQYFGPGTRLLVL.

The chain links TRBV7-9 to TRBJ1-4; no clear D. The germline V gene encodes CDR1 SEHNR and CDR2 FQNEAQ (reference sequence). The CDR3 has 16 amino acids. Trimming removed 5 bases from V and 4 bases from J, with 17 bases in between. CDR3 nucleotide sequence: TGTGCCAGCAGCACCCCCGCACGTGTATATAATGAAAAACTGTTTTTT. Its translation is CASSTPARVYNEKLFF.

This clonotype was counted only a few times. The chain joins TRBV11-2 to TRBJ2-5; D not certain. Trimming removed 3 bases from V and 9 bases from J, with 8 bases in between. Germline lookup yields CDR1 SGHAT and CDR2 FQNNGV. This CDR3 has 11 amino acids. CDR3 DNA sequence: TGTGCCAGCAGCTTGGACCGGGCCCAGTACTTC. Its protein is CASSLDRAQYF.

The chain joins TRBV27 to TRBJ2-1; D is perhaps TRBD1 (6 bases). This CDR3 has 15 residues. Trimming took off 2 bases at V and 7 bases at J, with 15 bases between the two ends. Germline V CDR1 and CDR2: MNHEY, SMNVEV (reference sequence). CDR3 in amino acids: CASSLRPRGKNEQFF. The CDR3 bases are TGTGCCAGCAGTTTACGGCCTAGGGGGAAGAATGAGCAGTTCTTC.

The chain links TRBV5-1 to TRBJ2-7; maybe TRBD2 (6 bases). With 0 bases removed from V and 3 bases from J, the gap between germline ends came to 13 bases. There are 15 residues in the CDR3. Germline CDR1 and CDR2: SGHRS and YFSETQ. The CDR3 sequence is CASSLDEGLIYEQYF. The CDR3 DNA sequence: TGCGCCAGCAGCTTGGATGAGGGACTGATCTACGAGCAGTACTTC.

The chain is built from TRBV11-2 and TRBJ2-3; D remains unclear. Trimming took off 6 bases at V and 0 bases at J, with 7 bases between the two ends. Germline values: CDR1 SGHAT, CDR2 FQNNGV. The CDR3 contains 13 residues. The CDR3 reads CASRIGSTDTQYF. CDR3 nucleotide sequence: TGTGCCAGCAGAATAGGGAGCACAGATACGCAGTATTTT.

The chain couples TRBV5-1 to TRBJ2-1, with D perhaps TRBD1 (6 bases). This CDR3 contains 15 residues. CDR1 and CDR2 from the germline V gene are SGHRS and YFSETQ. V was shortened by 3 bases and J by 0 bases, with 10 bases between the two germline ends. The chain's CDR3 is CASSSTGSSYNEQFF. DNA for the CDR3: TGCGCCAGCAGCTCGACAGGAAGCTCCTACAATGAGCAGTTCTTC.

V gene TRBV12-3 or TRBV12-4 combines with J gene TRBJ2-1, with 9 positions matching TRBD1. With V trimmed by 7 bases and J by 8 bases, 9 bases remained unmatched. There are 14 residues in the CDR3. The CDR3: CASKDRGIFDEQFF. The CDR3 coding sequence is TGTGCCAGCAAGGACAGGGGAATATTCGATGAGCAGTTCTTC.

This clonotype has just a few counts. V is TRBV11-2 and J is TRBJ2-7; TRBD2 agrees at 11 bases. With V trimmed by 4 bases and J by 0 bases, 2 bases remained unmatched. This CDR3 comprises 15 residues. Germline V lookup: CDR1 SGHAT, CDR2 FQNNGV. The CDR3 DNA reads as TGTGCCAGCAGCTCGGGACTAGCGGCCTCCTACGAGCAGTACTTC. It encodes CASSSGLAASYEQYF.

With respect to this clonotype: Here the CDR3 omits its conserved ending phenylalanine or tryptophan, so a read error is the likely source. Here the CDR3 reads CASSQDTATDTQYL. CDR3 coding DNA: TGTGCCAGCAGCCAAGATACTGCTACAGATACGCAGTATCTT. The chain has TRBV14 and TRBJ2-3, with D uncertain. Deletions cut 0 bases from V and 3 bases from J, with 7 bases between. The CDR3 runs 14 residues. CDR1 is SGHDN and CDR2 is FVKESK in the germline V gene.

This chain uses TRBV11-2 with TRBJ1-1, with 8 nucleotides matching TRBD1. The trim removed 1 base at V and 2 bases at J, leaving 6 bases unmatched. Per germline, CDR1 SGHAT and CDR2 FQNNGV. This CDR3 is 16 amino acids long. The CDR3 is CASSLALDRGNTEAFF. CDR3 DNA: TGTGCCAGCAGCTTAGCCCTCGACAGGGGAAACACTGAAGCTTTCTTT.

The chain combines TRBV27 with TRBJ2-7; either TRBD1 or TRBD2 may supply D (5 bases each). The CDR3 loop spans 16 amino acids. V was trimmed by 0 bases and J by 3 bases, leaving 15 bases between them. Looked up from germline, CDR1 is MNHEY and CDR2 is SMNVEV (reference sequence). CDR3 region: CASSLSYRPGLYEQYF. The CDR3 DNA reads as TGTGCCAGCAGTTTATCGTACAGGCCAGGACTCTACGAGCAGTACTTC.

The CDR3 coding sequence is TGTGCCAGCAGTCCGGGTTCAGCTGGGGCCAACGTCCTGACTTTC. It is translated as CASSPGSAGANVLTF. This chain links TRBV6-5 with TRBJ2-6; D call uncertain. Per the germline V gene, CDR1 is MNHEY and CDR2 is SVGAGI. The CDR3 contains 15 residues. The ends were cut back, 5 bases at V and 2 bases at J, with 10 bases in the middle.